This T cell receptor (beta chain) was identified in a study of identifying expanded T cells in peripheral blood. Study-wide points: Over approximately two and four weeks, about 16 and 19 clones changed, versus approximately 1.2 between replicates. Clone count variance between roughly 2-week samples rose with total template count.

In regard to this clone: Its antigen is unidentified.

CDR1 and CDR2 (germline): MNHEY, SMNVEV (reference sequence). The CDR3 contains 13 residues. V lost 7 bases to trimming and J lost 3 bases; unmatched junction nucleotides: 4. Using immunoSEQ multiplex PCR, the repertoire was profiled, and TCRdb retains in-frame clones only, with some absent. The table includes about 100,000 clones, about 86% detected once. During the collection period, no donor immune events like infections were recorded. The clonotype was recovered from a person aged 18-70 years in good health. Sequenced sample: blood. The chain recombines TRBV27 with TRBJ1-2; 8 nucleotides align to TRBD1. CDR3 residues: CASILDRDYGYTF. The CDR3 DNA is TGTGCCAGCATCCTGGACAGGGACTATGGCTACACCTTC.